The rows below give T cell receptor beta chains drawn from one sample of a study of cytomegalovirus exposure and HLA in healthy donors. TCRdb's copy holds only in-frame clones and misses some; the assay was immunoSEQ multiplex PCR. In the table there are 200,000 or so clones, roughly four fifths of which are singletons. Sequencing was performed on PBMCs. The source of these receptors is a woman aged 45-59 years in good health and CMV-seropositive. The conserved cysteine and the conserved F or W are not part of the CDR3 here. Where a row states a size, it is once, few, many or the class of an expanded clone; other rows omit it.

-,TRBV29-1,SVSSGRNQPQH
once,TRBV5-1,ASSLYGKGTEAF
-,TRBV11-2,ASSLSGRGLEKLF
few,TRBV5-1,ASSLEATGGGYGYT
-,TRBV4-1,ASSPGQGNQPQH
-,TRBV21-1,ASTMTGSDNEQF
-,TRBV14,ASSQGVSQPQH
-,TRBV7-8,ASSPTGGNSNQPQH
-,TRBV28,ASTRLQPRETQY
-,TRBV2,ASKGSGLTGELF
-,TRBV21-1,ASSKSGAEPRSGEQY
-,TRBV5-6,ASSLAGTSGTDTQY
-,TRBV5-6,ASSFGNYYEQY
-,TRBV13,ASSTYGTQGHYGYT
-,TRBV2,ASRDPREETQY
-,TRBV6-5,ASTNGVTGYGYT
-,TRBV18,ASSPGTGANVLT
-,TRBV5-6,ASSPMPGEAF
-,TRBV2,ASSRHRGPTDEQY
few,TRBV5-1,ASSLDSGGYNEQF
-,TRBV30,AWNVGGAAGTQY
-,TRBV10-1,ASSESRTGATGELF
-,TRBV7-9,ASSQGAGGNTIY
once,TRBV21-1,ASTTGRAGEQY
-,TRBV7-3,ASSFGQGGSYEQY
-,TRBV7-9,SSSLGGVGRPSYEQY
-,TRBV25-1,ASSPTGLAVGGELF
-,TRBV5-6,ASSRASGRADNEQF
-,TRBV18,ASSPLSSGANGLT
-,TRBV7-9,ASSSVEGPYEQY
-,TRBV19,ASSITSGFRNEKLF
-,TRBV5-7,ASSQDLKSSYEQY
-,TRBV6-5,ASSSGLAAYEQY
-,TRBV27,ASSFHGGGGNGYT
once,TRBV15,ATSGPIQGSGTDTQY
-,TRBV19,ASSIGRGRSTDTQY
-,TRBV5-6,ASSGAGADEQY
-,TRBV21-1,ASSKGTIVRDRVNNEQF
-,TRBV6-5,ASSYGGTGGHEQY
once,TRBV6-5,ASSADRRRNSPLH
once,TRBV6-5,ASTRSGDSGNTIY
once,TRBV9,ASSVRGGAYNEQF
-,TRBV15,ATSRDLGGEEETQY
-,TRBV5-1,ASSTAGQGQETQY
-,TRBV29-1,SVGPKARGYEQY
-,TRBV5-1,ASSPSGVGYT
-,TRBV4-1,ASSRRTDGSYGYT